The 2 T cell receptor beta chains below were found in one sample sequenced in a study of CD8 T cells in ankylosing spondylitis. Each CDR3 protein gets one entry after TCRdb re-called the 5' RACE reads with MiXCR. The sample consists of 250,000 to 400,000 distinct CDR3 sequences, approximately 10% of them appearing once. Sequenced sample: blood, either unsorted or a sorted T cell fraction (not recorded which). The receptors come from a female donor with ankylosing spondylitis or in good health (not recorded which).

This clonotype has at least ten counts. This rearrangement joins TRBV27 to TRBJ2-7; TRBD1 aligns across 8 bases. This CDR3 is built from 13 residues. J lost 5 bases, V lost 6 bases, and 6 bases had no gene match. Germline CDR1 reads MNHEY; CDR2 reads SMNVEV (reference sequence). The CDR3 bases are TGTGCCAGCAGCCCGGACAGGGTACACGAGCAGTACTTC. Its translation is CASSPDRVHEQYF.

This clonotype was seen repeatedly, ten times or more. The chain employs TRBV28 and TRBJ1-3, with no clear D. The CDR3 length is 13 residues. Germline CDR1 and CDR2: MDHEN and SYDVKM. Deletions cut 4 bases from V and 2 bases from J, with 6 bases between. Here the CDR3 DNA reads TGTGCCAGCAGTTCTCCCGCTGGAAACACCATATATTTT. Translating it yields CASSSPAGNTIYF.